This T cell receptor beta chain was captured in a study of T cells in Graves' hyperthyroidism and ophthalmopathy. Trimming took off 3 bases at V and 4 bases at J, with 18 bases between the two ends. This CDR3 comprises 16 residues. The germline gives CDR1 SGHDN, CDR2 FVKESK. The table lists this clonotype with many counts. RNA transcripts were the template for amplifying TCR beta CDR3 regions. With the HTBI primer set, the TCR CDR3 went through a first round of RT-PCR. Using its own MiXCR run on the multiplex PCR reads, TCRdb lists one record per CDR3 protein. The repertoire consists of 600,000 to 700,000 distinct CDR3 sequences, with roughly 15% occurring once and the leading ten covering about 4%.

V is TRBV14 and J is TRBJ2-5; maybe TRBD2 (5 bases). The origin of this receptor is a woman aged 35 to 49 with Graves' ophthalmopathy. The material sequenced was blood. CDR3 DNA sequence: TGTGCCAGCAGCCAGCTTCTGGGAGCTTCCAGAGAGACCCAGTACTTC. This encodes CASSQLLGASRETQYF.